Listed below are T cell receptor beta chains from one sample, sequenced in a study of shared clonotypes between healthy human individuals. The protocol was immunoSEQ multiplex PCR, while the TCRdb copy is restricted to in-frame clones and leaves out a portion. The table includes roughly 1 million clones, roughly 70% detected once. Sequencing was carried out using memory CD4+ T cells sorted from blood. Receptor source: a man younger than 35 in good health. Each CDR3 is given with its conserved first and last residue.

j_call	v_call	cdr3_length	cdr3_aa
TRBJ2-5	TRBV10-3	14	CAISEGVGEETQYF
TRBJ2-2	TRBV27	19	CASSPGTSGRPTNTGELFF
TRBJ2-3	TRBV4-1	16	CASSQDRGGATDTQYF
TRBJ2-7	TRBV29-1	15	CSVEGRAGGVREQYF
TRBJ2-2	TRBV19	15	CATKAGTGNTGELFF
-	TRBV30	14	CAWDRGLSTYEQYF
TRBJ2-7	TRBV1	16	CTSSPALRDRLYEQYF
TRBJ2-7	TRBV7-9	16	CASSSPPDRGIYEQYF
TRBJ1-1	TRBV28	13	CASSTSPHTEAFF
TRBJ2-7	TRBV28	17	CASRPARGGKRGYEQYF
TRBJ2-1	TRBV5-1	17	CASSRRQLSDSYNEQFF
TRBJ2-1	TRBV4-2	16	CASSQGGTSGDGEQFF
TRBJ2-5	TRBV5-1	14	CASSLTGAGETQYF
TRBJ1-2	TRBV30	13	CAWSVGGSYGYTF
TRBJ1-5	TRBV19	19	CASSIGKTTGATSNQPQHF
TRBJ1-5	TRBV29-1	15	CSVVVNIGGGQPQHF
TRBJ2-1	TRBV30	14	CAGWLPISYNEQFF
TRBJ2-2	TRBV5-5	14	CASSLDGGRGELFF
TRBJ2-1	TRBV7-9	16	CASSPPGLAGVGGEFF
TRBJ2-3	TRBV27	16	CASSPRPAQSTDTQYF
TRBJ2-5	TRBV2	14	CASRAGTGRETQYF
TRBJ2-1	TRBV9	16	CASSPRVGGGSNEQFF
TRBJ2-7	TRBV27	15	CASSLKPGLANEQYF
TRBJ2-1	TRBV7-2	14	CASSFPPVGNEQFF
TRBJ2-5	TRBV13	14	CASSSRDGQGALYF
TRBJ1-3	TRBV6-5	15	CATLRQGDAGNTIYF
TRBJ1-1	TRBV18	14	CASSPGRSNTEAFF
TRBJ1-2	TRBV27	15	CASRFSLGQYYGYTF
TRBJ1-3	TRBV30	13	CAWRQGGRNTIYF
TRBJ1-1	TRBV5-5	12	CASSTLQGTSFF
TRBJ2-3	TRBV15	13	CATSRSGGDTQYF
TRBJ2-5	TRBV7-2	12	CASSTGWETQYF
TRBJ1-2	TRBV30	13	CAWSQGQFYGYTF
TRBJ2-1	TRBV10-3	13	CAIGNLPGGEQFF
TRBJ2-7	TRBV10-3	18	CAIRGGTSGAETSYEQYF
TRBJ2-7	TRBV2	13	CASTRTGDGEQYF
TRBJ2-7	TRBV6-1	17	CASSERYVASGGVEQYF
TRBJ1-6	TRBV5-8	15	CASSLGQELNSPLHF
TRBJ2-5	TRBV6-5	13	CASSRSRGETQYF
TRBJ2-1	TRBV6-6	14	CAATSGSSYNEQFF
TRBJ1-2	TRBV7-9	12	CASSPGPYGYTF
TRBJ1-2	TRBV14	14	CASSQDQGREGYTF
TRBJ1-6	TRBV4-3	16	CASSQDPGQYNSPLHF
TRBJ2-7	TRBV19	14	CASSPLDRAYEQYF
TRBJ1-2	TRBV2	14	CASSDTGGVYGYTF
TRBJ2-5	TRBV25-1	16	CASSDRTSGRFETQYF
TRBJ2-1	TRBV4-3	12	CASSQETNEQFF
TRBJ1-4	TRBV7-8	15	CASTSPGTGDEKLFF